This section outlines one T cell receptor beta chain sequence together with its context. This record belongs to a study of blood T cell repertoires in COVID-19. This CDR3 comprises 16 residues. Germline CDR1 is MNHEY and CDR2 is SVGEGT. V lost 2 bases and J 2 bases, leaving 13 bases between the germline ends. Original analysis: By means of reference gene primer amplification, nucleated cell counts were estimated. TCRdb's table, derived via immunoSEQ multiplex PCR, lists solely in-frame clones and lacks some. The V and J calls and clone size are taken from that table; D and trimming were inferred from the DNA. Of a few hundred thousand clones detected, just over 85% appear once; the ten largest clones hold about 3%.

This receptor was taken from a woman under 40 with active or convalescent COVID-19. The genes are TRBV6-2 or TRBV6-3 and TRBJ1-5; unclear D gene. The source material was peripheral blood. CDR3 DNA sequence: TGTGCCAGCAGTTACGCCCACTCCCAGGGCAATCAGCCCCAGCATTTT. It specifies CASSYAHSQGNQPQHF.